The 5 T cell receptor beta chains in this list originate from one sample, sequenced in a study of CD8 T cells in ankylosing spondylitis. Study-wide results and caveats: Seemingly characteristic of ankylosing spondylitis blood was a TCR beta motif consisting of under 10 highly homologous variants.

The antigens for these receptors are not known. TCRdb re-called the 5' RACE reads through MiXCR, storing one row per CDR3 protein. The repertoire includes 750,000 to 850,000 distinct CDR3 sequences, 10% to 15% of them detected once, and approximately 0.46% sits in the top ten. Source material: blood, either unsorted or a sorted T cell fraction (not recorded which). The receptors derive from a male donor with ankylosing spondylitis.

The chain recombines TRBV18 with TRBJ1-2; D is undetermined. Germline V gives CDR1 KGHSH, CDR2 LQKENI. This CDR3 region has 13 residues. Trimming removed 1 base at V and 8 bases at J, with 11 bases between. The CDR3 is CASSPQGSHGYTF. The CDR3 DNA follows: TGTGCCAGCTCACCACAGGGCAGCCACGGCTACACCTTC.

J is TRBJ2-4 and V is TRBV18; tentatively, D is TRBD1 (6 bases). CDR1 and CDR2 (germline): KGHSH, LQKENI. The CDR3 has 15 amino acids. Deletions cut 3 bases from V and 4 bases from J, with 13 bases between. CDR3 sequence: CASSPQTGRKNIQYF. The CDR3 coding sequence is TGTGCCAGCTCACCTCAGACAGGCCGGAAAAACATTCAGTACTTC.

The chain carries TRBV28 and TRBJ2-1; 9 bases agree with TRBD1. CDR1 and CDR2 (germline): MDHEN, SYDVKM. V was pared by 5 bases and J by 4 bases, with 6 bases of the junction left unmatched. There are 15 residues in the CDR3. The chain's CDR3 is CASSAGQGLYNEQFF. CDR3 sequence (DNA): TGTGCCAGCAGTGCTGGACAGGGGTTATACAATGAGCAGTTCTTC.

This CDR3 reads CASSLEVRAGEAFF. The CDR3 coding sequence is TGTGCCAGCAGCTTAGAGGTCAGGGCAGGTGAAGCTTTCTTT. The V gene is TRBV7-2, the J gene TRBJ1-1, with D perhaps TRBD1 (5 bases). V dropped 1 base and J dropped 7 bases, with 13 bases sitting between them. The CDR3 covers 14 residues. CDR1 and CDR2 from the germline V gene are SGHTA and FQGNSA.

The sample holds many counts of this clonotype. V gene TRBV10-3 combines with J gene TRBJ2-7, with 11 bases lining up with TRBD2. The V segment lost 5 bases and the J segment 1 base; nucleotides outside the gene matches: 4. The germline CDR1 and CDR2 sequences are ENHRY and SYGVKD. The CDR3 runs to 15 residues. The CDR3 nucleotides read TGTGCCATCAGTCGACTAGCGGGGATATCCTACGAGCAGTACTTC. Residues: CAISRLAGISYEQYF.